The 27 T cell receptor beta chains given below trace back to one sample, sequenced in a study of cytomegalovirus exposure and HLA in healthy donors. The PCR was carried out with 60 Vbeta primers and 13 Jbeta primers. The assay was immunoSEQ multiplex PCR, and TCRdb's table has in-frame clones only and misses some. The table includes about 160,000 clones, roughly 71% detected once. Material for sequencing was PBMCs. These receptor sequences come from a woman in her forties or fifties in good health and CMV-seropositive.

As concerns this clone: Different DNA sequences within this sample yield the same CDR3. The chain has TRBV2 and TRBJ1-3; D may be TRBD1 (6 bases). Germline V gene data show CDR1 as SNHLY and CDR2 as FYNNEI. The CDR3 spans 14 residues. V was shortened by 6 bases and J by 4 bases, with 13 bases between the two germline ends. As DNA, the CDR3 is TGTGCCAGCAGGCCCCAGGGGCCGGGAAACACCATATATTTT. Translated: CASRPQGPGNTIYF.

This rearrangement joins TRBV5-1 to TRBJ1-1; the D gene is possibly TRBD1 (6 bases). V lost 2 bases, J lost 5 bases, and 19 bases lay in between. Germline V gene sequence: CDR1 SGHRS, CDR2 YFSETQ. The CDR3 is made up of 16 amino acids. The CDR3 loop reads CASSLQGQLAMTEAFF. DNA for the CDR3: TGCGCCAGCAGCTTACAGGGTCAGCTGGCGATGACTGAAGCTTTCTTT.

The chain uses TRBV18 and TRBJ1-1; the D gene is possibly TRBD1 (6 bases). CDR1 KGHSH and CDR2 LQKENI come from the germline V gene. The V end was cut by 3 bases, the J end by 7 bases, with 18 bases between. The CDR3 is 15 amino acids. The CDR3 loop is CASSPPSGRGSEAFF. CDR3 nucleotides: TGTGCCAGCTCACCCCCCTCCGGCAGGGGAAGTGAAGCTTTCTTT.

DNA of the CDR3: TGTGCCAGCAGTGGACAGAGCTATAATTCACCCCTCCACTTT. The encoded protein is CASSGQSYNSPLHF. V is TRBV6-1 and J is TRBJ1-6, with D perhaps TRBD1 (5 bases). The CDR3 runs to 14 residues. V lost 4 bases and J 3 bases, leaving 7 bases between the germline ends. Looked up from germline, CDR1 is MNHNS and CDR2 is SASEGT.

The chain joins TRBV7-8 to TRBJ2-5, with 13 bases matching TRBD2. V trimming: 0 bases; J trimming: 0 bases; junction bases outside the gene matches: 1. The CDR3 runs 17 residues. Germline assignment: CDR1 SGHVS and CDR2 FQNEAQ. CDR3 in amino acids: CASSLAGLAGNQETQYF. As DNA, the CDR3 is TGTGCCAGCAGCTTAGCGGGACTAGCGGGGAACCAAGAGACCCAGTACTTC.

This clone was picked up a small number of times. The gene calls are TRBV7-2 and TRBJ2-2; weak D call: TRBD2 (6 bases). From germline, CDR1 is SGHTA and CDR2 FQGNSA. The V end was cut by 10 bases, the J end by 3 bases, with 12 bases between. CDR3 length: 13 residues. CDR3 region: CAIGRGYTGELFF. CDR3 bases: TGTGCCATTGGACGGGGGTACACCGGGGAGCTGTTTTTT.

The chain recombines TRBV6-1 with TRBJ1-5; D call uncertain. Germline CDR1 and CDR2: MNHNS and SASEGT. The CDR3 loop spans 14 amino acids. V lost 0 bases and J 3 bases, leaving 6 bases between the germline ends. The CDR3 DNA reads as TGTGCCAGCAGTGAAGCTACAGCCAATCAGCCCCAGCATTTT. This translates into CASSEATANQPQHF.

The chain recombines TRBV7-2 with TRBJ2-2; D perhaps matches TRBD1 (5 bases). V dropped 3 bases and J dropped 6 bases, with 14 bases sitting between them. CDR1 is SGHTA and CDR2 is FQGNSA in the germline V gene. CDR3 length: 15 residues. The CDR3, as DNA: TGTGCCAGCAGCTTTGTAAGGGGTCGGGCCGGGGAGCTGTTTTTT. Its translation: CASSFVRGRAGELFF.

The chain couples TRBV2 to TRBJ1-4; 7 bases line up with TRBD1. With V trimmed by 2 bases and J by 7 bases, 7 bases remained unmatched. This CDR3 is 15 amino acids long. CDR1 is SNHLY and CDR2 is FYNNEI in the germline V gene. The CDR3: CASSERGQSVEKLFF. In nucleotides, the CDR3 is TGTGCCAGCAGTGAAAGGGGGCAGAGCGTTGAAAAACTGTTTTTT.

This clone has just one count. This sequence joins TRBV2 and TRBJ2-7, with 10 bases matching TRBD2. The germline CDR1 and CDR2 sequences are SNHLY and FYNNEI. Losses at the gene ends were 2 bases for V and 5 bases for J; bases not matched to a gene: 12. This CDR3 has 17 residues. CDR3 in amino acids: CASSEFGTSVIGDEQYF. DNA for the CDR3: TGTGCCAGCAGTGAATTCGGGACTAGCGTCATTGGAGACGAGCAGTACTTC.

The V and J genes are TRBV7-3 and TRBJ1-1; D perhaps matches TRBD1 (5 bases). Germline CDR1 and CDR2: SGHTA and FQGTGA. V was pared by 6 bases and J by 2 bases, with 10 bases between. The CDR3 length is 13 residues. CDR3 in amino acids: CASRRRGNTEAFF. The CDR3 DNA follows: TGTGCCAGCAGGAGAAGGGGTAACACTGAAGCTTTCTTT.

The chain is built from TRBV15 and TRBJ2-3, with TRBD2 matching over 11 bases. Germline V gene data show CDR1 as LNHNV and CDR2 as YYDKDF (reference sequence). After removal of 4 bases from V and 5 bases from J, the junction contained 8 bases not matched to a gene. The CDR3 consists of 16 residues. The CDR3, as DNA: TGTGCCACCAGCACACTAGCGGGGGACTCGGGAGATACGCAGTATTTT. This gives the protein CATSTLAGDSGDTQYF.

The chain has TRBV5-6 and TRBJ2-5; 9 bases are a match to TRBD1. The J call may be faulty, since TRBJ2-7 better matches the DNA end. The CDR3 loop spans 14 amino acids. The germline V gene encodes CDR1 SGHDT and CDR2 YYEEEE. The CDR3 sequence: CASSHRQGAYEQYF. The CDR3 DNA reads TGTGCCAGCAGCCATAGACAGGGGGCCTACGAGCAGTACTTC.

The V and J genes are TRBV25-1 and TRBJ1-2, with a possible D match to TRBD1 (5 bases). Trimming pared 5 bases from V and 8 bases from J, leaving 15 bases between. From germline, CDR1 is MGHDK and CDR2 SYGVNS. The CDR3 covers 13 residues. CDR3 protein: CASSPGRGRGYTF. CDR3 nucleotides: TGTGCCAGCAGTCCCGGGAGGGGCAGAGGCTACACCTTC.

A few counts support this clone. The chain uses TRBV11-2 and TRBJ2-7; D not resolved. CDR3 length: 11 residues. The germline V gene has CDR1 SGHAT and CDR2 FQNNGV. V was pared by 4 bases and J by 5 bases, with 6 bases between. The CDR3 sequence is CASSSGDEQYF. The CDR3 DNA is TGTGCCAGCAGCTCCGGTGACGAGCAGTACTTC.

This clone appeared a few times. The CDR3 DNA reads as TGCGCCAGCAGCCAAACGACAGGGGGCAGAGTTAATTCACCCCTCCACTTT. Translation: CASSQTTGGRVNSPLHF. The chain recombines TRBV4-1 with TRBJ1-6; 10 bases are a match to TRBD1. Germline V CDR1 and CDR2: MGHRA, YSYEKL. The CDR3 is made up of 17 amino acids. V shed 2 bases, J shed 6 bases, and the junction held 7 bases outside the gene matches.

For the CDR3, the DNA is TGTGCCAGCACCTTCTCCCCCCACCAGGGGGCTGGATCCACCTTC. Translation gives CASTFSPHQGAGSTF. This rearrangement joins TRBV11-1 to TRBJ1-2; TRBD1 aligns across 8 bases. Germline V gene lookup returns CDR1 SGHAT and CDR2 FQDESV (reference sequence). Trimming cost V 7 bases and J 13 bases; bases outside gene matches: 20. The CDR3 sequence is 15 residues long.

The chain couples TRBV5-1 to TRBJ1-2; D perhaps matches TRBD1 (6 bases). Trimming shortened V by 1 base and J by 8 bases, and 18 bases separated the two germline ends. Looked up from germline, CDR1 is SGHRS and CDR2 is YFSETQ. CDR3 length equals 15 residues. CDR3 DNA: TGCGCCAGCAGCTTGTCGTCCAGGGGTTCGGGCGGCTACACCTTC. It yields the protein CASSLSSRGSGGYTF.

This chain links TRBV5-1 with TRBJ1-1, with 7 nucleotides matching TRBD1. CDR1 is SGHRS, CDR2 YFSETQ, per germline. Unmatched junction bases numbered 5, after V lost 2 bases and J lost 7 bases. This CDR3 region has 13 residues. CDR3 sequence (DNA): TGCGCCAGCAGCTTTAGACAGGGTGGTGAAGCTTTCTTT. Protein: CASSFRQGGEAFF.

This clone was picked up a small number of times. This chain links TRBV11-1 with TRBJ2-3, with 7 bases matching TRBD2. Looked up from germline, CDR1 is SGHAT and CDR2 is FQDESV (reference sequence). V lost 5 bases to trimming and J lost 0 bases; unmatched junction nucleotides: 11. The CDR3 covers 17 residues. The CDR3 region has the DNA TGTGCCAGCAGCCCCACTATTTTCGGGGGGAGCACAGATACGCAGTATTTT. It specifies CASSPTIFGGSTDTQYF.

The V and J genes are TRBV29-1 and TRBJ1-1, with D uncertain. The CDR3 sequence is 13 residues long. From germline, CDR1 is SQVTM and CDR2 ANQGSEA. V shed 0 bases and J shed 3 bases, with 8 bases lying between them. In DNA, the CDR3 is TGCAGCGTTGAAGATCGAGGGTACACTGAAGCTTTCTTT. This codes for CSVEDRGYTEAFF.

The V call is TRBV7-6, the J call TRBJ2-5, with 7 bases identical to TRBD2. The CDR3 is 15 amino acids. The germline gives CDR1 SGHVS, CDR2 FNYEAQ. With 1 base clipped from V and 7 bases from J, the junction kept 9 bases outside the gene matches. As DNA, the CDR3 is TGTGCCAGCAGCTTAGGCGGGACTACCACCGGGACCCAGTACTTC. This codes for CASSLGGTTTGTQYF.

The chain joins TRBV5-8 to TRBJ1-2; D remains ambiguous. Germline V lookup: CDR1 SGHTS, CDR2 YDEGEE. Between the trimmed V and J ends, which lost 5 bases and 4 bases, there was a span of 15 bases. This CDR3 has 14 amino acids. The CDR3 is CASSTAVFSYGYTF. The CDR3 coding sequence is TGTGCCAGCAGTACTGCGGTCTTCAGCTATGGCTACACCTTC. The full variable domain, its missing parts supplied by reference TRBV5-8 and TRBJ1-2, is EAGVTQSPTHLIKTRGQQATLRCSPISGHTSVYWYQQALGLGLQFLLWYDEGEERNRGNFPPRFSGRQFPNYSSELNVNALELEDSALYLCASSTAVFSYGYTFGSGTRLTVV.

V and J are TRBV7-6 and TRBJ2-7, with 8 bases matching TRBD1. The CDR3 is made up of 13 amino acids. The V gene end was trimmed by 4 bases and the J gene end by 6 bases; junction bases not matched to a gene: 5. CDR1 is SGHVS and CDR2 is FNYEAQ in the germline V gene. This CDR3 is CASSSGQGREQYF. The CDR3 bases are TGTGCCAGCAGCTCCGGACAGGGCCGCGAGCAGTACTTC.

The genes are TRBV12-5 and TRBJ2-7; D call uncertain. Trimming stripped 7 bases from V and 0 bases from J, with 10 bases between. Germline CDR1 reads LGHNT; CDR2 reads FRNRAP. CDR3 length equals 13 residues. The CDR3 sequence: CASVRGSSYEQYF. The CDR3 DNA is TGTGCTAGTGTTCGAGGCAGCTCCTACGAGCAGTACTTC.

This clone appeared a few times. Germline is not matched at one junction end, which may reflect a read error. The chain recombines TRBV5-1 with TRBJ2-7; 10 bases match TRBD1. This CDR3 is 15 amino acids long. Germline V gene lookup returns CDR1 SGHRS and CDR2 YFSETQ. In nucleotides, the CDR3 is TGCGCCAGCAGCTTCTGGGGACAGGGGTCCTCCGAGCAGTACTTC. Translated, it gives CASSFWGQGSSEQYF.

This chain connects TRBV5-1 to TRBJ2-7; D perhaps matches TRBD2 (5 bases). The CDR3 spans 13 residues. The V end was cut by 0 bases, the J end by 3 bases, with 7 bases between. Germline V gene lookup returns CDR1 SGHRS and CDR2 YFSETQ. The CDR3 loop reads CASSLEADYEQYF. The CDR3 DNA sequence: TGCGCCAGCAGCTTGGAAGCGGACTACGAGCAGTACTTC.